The 3 T cell receptor beta chains below come from one sample, sequenced in a study of CD8 T cells in Susac syndrome. A quantity of roughly 0.5 to 1 ug RNA underwent reverse transcription using random hexamers. TCRdb re-called the immunoSEQ multiplex PCR reads through MiXCR, storing one row per CDR3 protein. The sample includes hundreds of thousands of distinct CDR3 sequences, approximately 94% seen only once; the top ten take 0.15% to 0.2%. The sequenced sample was CD4+ T cells from PBMCs. These receptors came from a human donor with Susac syndrome.

V gene TRBV20-1 combines with J gene TRBJ2-3; 8 bases fit TRBD1. This CDR3 is built from 15 residues. CDR1 DFQATT and CDR2 SNEGSKA come from the germline V gene (reference sequence). After removal of 0 bases from V and 2 bases from J, the junction contained 4 bases not matched to a gene. The chain's CDR3 is CSAREQGQATDTQYF. Here the CDR3 DNA reads TGCAGTGCTAGAGAACAGGGACAGGCCACAGATACGCAGTATTTT.

The sample holds one count of this clonotype. The rearrangement uses TRBV2 and TRBJ2-2; D might be TRBD1 (5 bases). Deletions cut 7 bases from V and 0 bases from J, with 9 bases between. This CDR3 region has 14 residues. Germline CDR1 SNHLY, CDR2 FYNNEI. The DNA for the CDR3 is TGTGCCAGCATAAGGACACCGAACACCGGGGAGCTGTTTTTT. Translation gives CASIRTPNTGELFF. Based on the CDR3 plus reference TRBV2 and TRBJ2-2, the full variable domain is EPEVTQTPSHQVTQMGQEVILRCVPISNHLYFYWYRQILGQKVEFLVSFYNNEISEKSEIFDDQFSVERPDGSNFTLKIRSTKLEDSAMYFCASIRTPNTGELFFGEGSRLTVL.

V gene TRBV18 combines with J gene TRBJ1-6; D unresolved. Germline assignment: CDR1 KGHSH and CDR2 LQKENI. Trimming took 6 bases from V and 13 from J, leaving 16 bases between them. The CDR3 covers 13 residues. In DNA, the CDR3 is TGTGCCAGCTCTCCAACGGCTGGTCCGCCCCTCCACTTT. Protein product: CASSPTAGPPLHF.